This note documents a single T cell receptor beta chain sequence. In this sample, this clone turned up a few times. Its specific antigen is unknown. No much larger clone is present one base from it, and per-base qualities are unavailable. The cohort included 29 patients with locally advanced or metastatic urothelial carcinoma who were treated at Memorial Sloan Kettering on a trial protocol. Peripheral blood mononuclear cells were collected pretreatment and during treatment, with between 1 and 8 total time points obtained per patient. The Qiagen DNeasy Blood extraction kit was used to purify genomic DNA from total PBMCs and tumor samples. PBMCs were collected pretreatment and during treatment and were isolated and stored as previously described. Each PCR received spiked-in synthetic TCR analog templates so that absolute template abundance could be estimated from read counts. Using the immunoSEQ assay, TCRbeta CDR3 regions were amplified from genomic DNA with bias-controlled V and J gene primers. Sequencing of rearranged TCRbeta segments was done at approximately 20X coverage. Per the authors' processing: Sequencing errors were corrected by clustering, and CDR3s were annotated against IMGT so that V, D and J genes could be assigned. Out-of-frame and stop-codon sequences were excluded, and only productive TCRbeta rearrangements were used in downstream analyses. Clonality was calculated as one minus the Shannon entropy normalized by the log of the number of unique productive sequences. Clones differing between time points or between blood and tumor were identified using Fisher's exact test with Benjamini-Hochberg correction, with an adjusted p below 0.01 applied as the threshold. TCRdb provides this immuneACCESS table in a form limited to in-frame rearrangements. Some clones are lacking; in checked studies, under half of them reflect an unresolved V gene, and why the rest are absent is not known. The V and J calls and clone size were taken over from that table, and D and trimming were inferred from the DNA. The sample table records roughly 60,000 clones; more than 65% of these occur just once. The ten largest clones capture approximately 4% of the sample.

The data belong to a study of PD-L1 blockade in urothelial cancer listed by TCRdb under 2017. Study-level background: Every patient began therapy at some point between 2014 and 2015 and was given atezolizumab 1,200 mg intravenously every 3 weeks. About 90% of the roughly 29 patients were males with bladder-origin urothelial cancer, and about 60% of the 29 reported a prior smoking history. Patients had an ECOG performance status of 0 or 1 and had received between 0 and 3 prior chemotherapy regimens. Blood samples were analyzed at 3 weeks after treatment start (second dose) and at 6 weeks after treatment start. Blood samples yielded a median of approximately 150,000 T cells and more than 80,000 unique TCRs, with median clonality about 0.08. The study was an exploratory multi-omic analysis of somatic, immune and clinical correlates of response to PD-L1 blockade with atezolizumab in urothelial cancer. TCR sequencing covered pretreatment tumor samples and matched, serially collected peripheral blood taken before and after atezolizumab treatment. Progression-free survival longer than 6 months counted as durable clinical benefit, and TCR features were additionally tested against both progression-free and overall survival. Whole exome sequencing and RNA sequencing of pretreatment tumors were performed alongside TCR sequencing in the same patients. About 10 patients achieved durable clinical benefit and 20 did not. Around 29 patients had pretreatment blood TCR-seq, about 25 had at least one posttreatment blood collection, and about 25 had tumor TCR-seq. Overall study outcomes, separate from this receptor: A pretreatment peripheral blood TCR clonality below the median was linked to improved progression-free and overall survival. Because the sample size was small (n ≈ 30) and many exploratory analyses were performed, the results are intended to be hypothesis-generating. Greater expansion of tumor-associated TCR clones in peripheral blood 3 weeks after the start of treatment was observed in patients with durable benefit (n of about 20, p = 0.022).

The CDR3 runs 15 residues from the cysteine to the phenylalanine. Only CDR3 DNA is held: 45 bases, read in frame from base 1. Trimming at the junction amounts to 0 bases on V and 7 bases on J, and the germline ends lie 15 bases apart. The germline V gene (reference sequence) gives CDR1 as GTSNPN and CDR2 as SVGIG. The V and J segments used are TRBV30 and TRBJ1-4, with TRBD1 as a weak D call on 6 bases. Material: PBMCs, obtained around atezolizumab (anti-PD-L1) treatment. The TCR was taken from a man in his 70s with urothelial cancer. The CDR3 sequence is CAWSVIRGRGEKLFF. The DNA is as follows: TGTGCCTGGAGTGTAATCAGGGGACGGGGTGAAAAACTGTTTTTT.